This record concerns one TCR beta chain sequence. Its cognate antigen is unknown. This sample is drawn from a study of cytomegalovirus exposure and HLA in healthy donors. The CDR3 covers 15 residues. V was pared by 5 bases and J by 4 bases, with 7 bases of the junction left unmatched. Germline CDR1 and CDR2: MNHEY and SMNVEV (reference sequence). Notes on the study in general: TCR sequences were mostly rare, though some public TCRs occurred in many donors.

Assay: immunoSEQ multiplex PCR; the TCRdb copy retains only in-frame clones and omits some. There are about 240,000 clones in the sample; around 86% occur only once, and around 1.2% lies in the top ten. This sequence joins TRBV27 and TRBJ2-7, with TRBD2 identical over 11 bases. The sequencing input was PBMCs. The receptor was derived from a woman in her twenties or thirties in good health and CMV-seropositive. The CDR3 here is CASSARGLADYEQYF. The CDR3 DNA follows: TGTGCCAGCAGTGCCCGGGGACTAGCGGATTACGAGCAGTACTTC.